This TCR beta chain was documented in a study of blood T cells in healthy people across ages. Findings and caveats of the study: The fall in TCR beta diversity per million T cells was roughly linear with age.

About this clonotype itself: Antigen unknown.

Researchers isolated at least 7 million PBMCs per sample. The use of a sample-barcoded 5' primer and a J-beta primer mix characterized a second PCR of roughly 7 to 11 cycles. TCRdb passed the 5' RACE reads through MiXCR, listing each CDR3 protein once. The sample carries around 1,100,000 distinct CDR3 sequences, under 40% recorded once. Germline V lookup: CDR1 LGHNA, CDR2 YSLEER. V shed 3 bases, J shed 4 bases, and the junction held 4 bases outside the gene matches. CDR3 length equals 15 residues. Sequencing was carried out using blood. This sequence originates from a man between 18 and 35 years old in good health. The J gene is TRBJ2-2, the V gene TRBV4-3, with TRBD1 identical over 8 bases. The CDR3 DNA reads TGCGCCAGCAGCCAGAACAGGGGGACCACCGGGGAGCTGTTTTTT. It encodes CASSQNRGTTGELFF.